The table lists the clone carrying this T cell receptor (beta chain) with a count of one. No antigen is known for it. The entry originates in a study of T cell responses to AZD1222 COVID-19 vaccine. Study information: Combined were second doses at about 4 or about 12 weeks. Points from the study as a whole: Without day 14 samples, only post-peak T cell repertoires were studied. Unmutated variant regions are reportedly the target of nearly half of TCRs that are spike-specific. A mostly white British donor set with more females was recruited, and clonal diversity was possibly underestimated.

The CDR3 totals 14 residues. J lost 6 bases, V lost 3 bases, and 4 bases had no gene match. Germline-derived CDR1 and CDR2 are LGHNT and FRNRAP. The table came from immunoSEQ multiplex PCR; TCRdb's copy has only in-frame clones and leaves some out. Seen here are approximately 190,000 clones, about nine tenths observed once, and the top ten hold approximately 0.98%. The sample was peripheral blood, taken on day 0 of AZD1222 vaccination. The TCR originated in an adult in good health. The J gene is TRBJ2-7, the V gene TRBV12-5, with 11 bases that match TRBD1. CDR3 amino acids: CASGLGTGGFEQYF. The CDR3 DNA follows: TGTGCTAGTGGTTTAGGGACAGGGGGTTTCGAGCAGTACTTC.